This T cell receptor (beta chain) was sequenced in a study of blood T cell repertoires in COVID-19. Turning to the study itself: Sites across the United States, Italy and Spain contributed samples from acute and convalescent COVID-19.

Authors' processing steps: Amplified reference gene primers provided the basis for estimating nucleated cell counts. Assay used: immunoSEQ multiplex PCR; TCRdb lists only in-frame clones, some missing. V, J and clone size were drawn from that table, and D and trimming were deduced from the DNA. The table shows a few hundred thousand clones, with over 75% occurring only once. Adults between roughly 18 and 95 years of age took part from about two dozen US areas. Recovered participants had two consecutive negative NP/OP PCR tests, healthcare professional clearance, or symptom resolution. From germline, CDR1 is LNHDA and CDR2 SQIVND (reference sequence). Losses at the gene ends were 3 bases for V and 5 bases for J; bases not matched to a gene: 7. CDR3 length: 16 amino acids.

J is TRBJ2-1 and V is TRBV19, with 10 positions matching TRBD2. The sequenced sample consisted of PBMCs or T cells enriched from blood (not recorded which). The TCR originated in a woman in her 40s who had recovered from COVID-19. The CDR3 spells CASSIFRAGGNNEQFF. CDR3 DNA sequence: TGTGCCAGTAGTATTTTCCGAGCGGGAGGGAACAATGAGCAGTTCTTC. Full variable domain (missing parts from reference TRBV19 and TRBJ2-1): DGGITQSPKYLFRKEGQNVTLSCEQNLNHDAMYWYRQDPGQGLRLIYYSQIVNDFQKGDIAEGYSVSREKKESFPLTVTSAQKNPTAFYLCASSIFRAGGNNEQFFGPGTRLTVL.